This T cell receptor (beta chain) stems from a study of a mutant IDH1 vaccine in newly diagnosed glioma. For the study at large: The start of vaccination came 4-6 weeks after radiotherapy alone, or with temozolomide cycles. Visit V13 took place at week 47, and visit V12 happened at week 35.

Time point in this sample: week 47, end of study. Every single dose of the vaccine, 300 ug of mutant IDH1 20-mer peptide, came with topical imiquimod. The table came from immunoSEQ multiplex PCR; TCRdb's copy has only in-frame clones and leaves some out. The sample holds about 85,000 clones, roughly 86% seen once. To note about this clone: The antigen is not known.

The sequence came from a woman in her forties or fifties with glioma. Sequences were derived from PBMCs, sampled from a glioma patient whose treatment included an IDH1 peptide vaccine.

The CDR3 protein is CASVGEAYEQYF. The DNA of the CDR3 is TGCGCCTCGGTAGGGGAGGCCTACGAGCAGTACTTC. The chain combines TRBV10-1 with TRBJ2-7, with a possible D match to TRBD2 (6 bases). Germline V lookup: CDR1 WNHNN, CDR2 SYGVQD (reference sequence). The CDR3 is 12 residues long. V was trimmed by 11 bases and J by 2 bases, leaving 13 bases between them.